Listed below are T cell receptor beta chains from one sample, sequenced in a study of post-analysis software for immune sequencing data. TCRdb reanalysed the PCR reads using MiXCR and keeps one entry per CDR3 protein. The sample lists fewer than 850,000 distinct CDR3 sequences; roughly 46% were seen once. Input material: blood. These receptors came from a girl aged 5 to 17 with multiple sclerosis. The CDR3 runs from the conserved cysteine through the conserved F or W. D genes are given only for firm matches. Clone size is given for some rows only: seen once, a few or many times, or a class if the clone is expanded.

V gene,clone size,J gene,D gene,CDR3 protein,CDR3 DNA
TRBV7-3,-,TRBJ2-1,TRBD2,CASSLPSGRAGSYNEQFF,TGTGCCAGCAGCTTACCCAGCGGGAGGGCCGGGAGCTACAATGAGCAGTTCTTC
TRBV3-1,few,TRBJ2-1,TRBD2,CASSQAGGPYNEQFF,TGTGCCAGCAGCCAAGCGGGGGGGCCGTACAATGAGCAGTTCTTC
TRBV7-3,few,TRBJ2-7,-,CASSSKSPPYEQYF,TGTGCCAGCAGCTCAAAATCGCCCCCCTACGAGCAGTACTTC
TRBV10-3,few,TRBJ2-2,-,CAISAGTFNTGELFF,TGTGCCATCAGTGCCGGGACTTTCAACACCGGGGAGCTGTTTTTT
TRBV2,-,TRBJ2-7,-,CASSSRESYEQYF,TGTGCCAGCAGCAGCAGGGAATCCTACGAGCAGTACTTC
TRBV10-3,few,TRBJ2-1,TRBD2,CAISEGTSGYNEQFF,TGTGCTATCAGTGAGGGGACTAGCGGATACAATGAGCAGTTCTTC
TRBV12-3/TRBV12-4,-,TRBJ2-4,-,CAPGRRLGDKNIQYF,TGTGCCCCGGGCCGGCGACTAGGGGACAAAAACATTCAGTACTTC
TRBV7-8,few,TRBJ1-1,-,CATYRVNTEAFF,TGTGCCACTTACAGGGTGAACACTGAAGCTTTCTTT
TRBV7-6,-,TRBJ2-7,TRBD2,CASSLARTSAGLEQYF,TGTGCCAGCAGCTTAGCCAGGACTAGCGCGGGTCTCGAGCAGTACTTC
TRBV2,few,TRBJ2-3,-,CARRGSQYF,TGTGCCAGAAGGGGCTCGCAGTATTTT
TRBV14,-,TRBJ2-2,TRBD2,CAGSGGGRRRGTGELFF,TGTGCCGGCAGCGGGGGCGGGAGAAGAAGAGGCACCGGGGAGCTGTTTTTT
TRBV20-1,-,TRBJ2-1,-,CSARDPTPASSYNEQFF,TGCAGTGCTAGAGATCCCACGCCCGCGAGCTCCTACAATGAGCAGTTCTTC
TRBV4-2,-,TRBJ1-2,-,CASSQGWEGRYGYTF,TGTGCCAGCAGCCAAGGCTGGGAGGGGCGCTATGGCTACACCTTC
TRBV6-5,-,TRBJ2-1,TRBD2,CASMGGGNEQFF,TGTGCCAGCATGGGCGGGGGGAATGAGCAGTTCTTC
TRBV15,few,TRBJ2-1,TRBD2,CATTKPGTSVNNEQFF,TGTGCCACTACCAAACCCGGGACTAGCGTCAACAATGAGCAGTTCTTC
TRBV28,-,TRBJ1-4,TRBD1,CASSDRAATNEKLFF,TGTGCCAGCTCGGACAGGGCTGCAACTAATGAAAAACTGTTTTTT
TRBV7-3,-,TRBJ2-3,TRBD2,CASSLDPAGDTDTQYF,TGTGCCAGCAGCTTAGACCCAGCGGGAGATACAGATACGCAGTATTTT
TRBV10-3,few,TRBJ2-1,TRBD2,CAITPGTSGSRQFF,TGTGCCATCACTCCCGGGACTAGCGGGAGCCGTCAGTTCTTC
TRBV7-2,-,TRBJ1-2,-,CASSLAADSNYGYTF,TGTGCCAGCAGCTTAGCTGCGGACTCAAACTATGGCTACACCTTC
TRBV7-7,few,TRBJ2-1,TRBD2,CTSSLGAGGGNEQFF,TGTACTAGCAGCTTAGGAGCGGGAGGCGGGAATGAGCAGTTCTTC
TRBV4-2,-,TRBJ1-5,-,CASSQELRVNQPQHF,TGTGCCAGCAGCCAAGAACTGAGGGTGAATCAGCCCCAGCATTTT
TRBV6-2/TRBV6-3,-,TRBJ2-3,TRBD2,CASSYRLAGAHTQYF,TGTGCCAGCAGTTACCGGCTAGCGGGAGCGCATACGCAGTATTTT
TRBV7-2,-,TRBJ2-7,TRBD1,CASSPGTGAYNEQYF,TGTGCCAGCAGCCCCGGGACAGGGGCGTACAATGAGCAGTACTTC
TRBV18,-,TRBJ2-7,TRBD1,CASSPRDRSISYEQYF,TGTGCCAGCTCGCCTCGGGACAGGTCAATCTCCTACGAGCAGTACTTC
TRBV12-3/TRBV12-4,-,TRBJ2-3,-,CASTLGGHTDTQYF,TGTGCCAGCACCCTAGGCGGGCACACAGATACGCAGTATTTT
TRBV24-1,-,TRBJ2-6,TRBD1,CATSDATGGAGANVLTF,TGTGCCACCAGTGATGCGACAGGGGGCGCTGGGGCCAACGTCCTGACTTTC
TRBV29-1,-,TRBJ2-1,-,CSAGSGTLIGYNEQFF,TGCAGCGCGGGATCCGGGACCCTTATCGGGTACAATGAGCAGTTCTTC
TRBV20-1,once,TRBJ2-7,-,CSARDLAGPSSYEQYF,TGCAGTGCTAGAGACCTCGCAGGTCCTAGCTCCTACGAGCAGTACTTC
TRBV11-2,few,TRBJ2-2,-,CASSLDHYTEELFF,TGTGCCAGCAGCTTAGACCATTACACCGAGGAGCTGTTTTTT
TRBV11-2,-,TRBJ1-4,-,CASSQNLGEKLFF,TGTGCCAGCAGCCAGAATCTAGGTGAAAAACTGTTTTTT
TRBV12-5,-,TRBJ2-5,-,CASGGPLGLETQYF,TGTGCTAGTGGAGGCCCCCTAGGTTTGGAGACCCAGTACTTC
TRBV10-3,few,TRBJ2-3,-,CAIRDRDSHTQYF,TGTGCCATCAGAGACCGGGACTCTCATACGCAGTATTTT
TRBV10-3,-,TRBJ1-5,-,CATGGRYKDQPQHF,TGTGCCACCGGGGGCAGATACAAAGATCAGCCCCAGCATTTT
TRBV6-6,-,TRBJ2-7,-,CASSHLENEQYF,TGTGCCAGCAGTCACCTGGAAAACGAGCAGTACTTC
TRBV20-1,-,TRBJ2-3,TRBD2,CSARLGLGTDTQYF,TGCAGTGCTAGACTGGGACTAGGCACAGATACGCAGTATTTT
TRBV6-6,-,TRBJ2-7,TRBD2,CASSASGTSDSYEQYF,TGTGCCAGCAGTGCCTCCGGGACTAGCGACTCCTACGAGCAGTACTTC
TRBV5-4,few,TRBJ2-7,TRBD2,CASSLEWTSGNEQYF,TGTGCCAGCAGCTTGGAATGGACTAGCGGGAACGAGCAGTACTTC
TRBV7-6,-,TRBJ1-2,-,CASSFGYVTAYYGYTF,TGTGCCAGCAGCTTTGGCTACGTGACAGCTTACTATGGCTACACCTTC
TRBV12-3/TRBV12-4,few,TRBJ1-2,-,CASSSGTPTNYGYTF,TGTGCCAGCAGTTCTGGGACACCTACTAACTATGGCTACACCTTC
TRBV12-3/TRBV12-4,-,TRBJ2-1,-,CATMGEANNEQFF,TGTGCCACCATGGGCGAAGCCAACAATGAGCAGTTCTTC
TRBV6-5,-,TRBJ1-1,-,CASSRQAGTEAFF,TGTGCCAGCAGTCGACAGGCAGGCACTGAAGCTTTCTTT
TRBV6-5,-,TRBJ2-3,-,CASSPDPNTQYF,TGTGCCAGCAGCCCCGACCCCAATACGCAGTATTTT
TRBV12-3/TRBV12-4,-,TRBJ2-3,-,CASSLGRVSTDVQYF,TGCGCCAGCAGTTTAGGCAGAGTGAGCACAGATGTGCAGTATTTT
TRBV28,few,TRBJ2-7,TRBD2,CASSSGRLYEQYF,TGTGCCAGCAGTAGCGGGAGGCTCTACGAGCAGTACTTC
TRBV7-3,-,TRBJ2-1,-,CASSLTRGGEQFF,TGTGCCAGCAGCTTAACCAGGGGCGGTGAGCAGTTCTTC
TRBV5-1,few,TRBJ2-5,-,CASSPFGEETQYF,TGCGCCAGCAGCCCTTTTGGTGAAGAGACCCAGTACTTC
TRBV5-6,-,TRBJ2-1,-,CASSLGRGEAYEQFF,TGTGCCAGCAGCTTGGGAAGGGGGGAGGCCTATGAGCAGTTCTTC
TRBV20-1,many,TRBJ2-7,-,CSARDPQGADYEQYF,TGCAGTGCTAGAGACCCACAGGGAGCCGACTACGAGCAGTACTTC
TRBV7-3,-,TRBJ2-6,TRBD1,CASSLTGGPSGANVLTF,TGTGCCAGCAGCTTAACAGGGGGCCCCTCTGGGGCCAACGTCCTGACTTTC
TRBV4-2,once,TRBJ2-3,TRBD2,CASSPARGGEADTQYF,TGTGCCAGCAGCCCGGCCCGGGGGGGGGAAGCAGATACGCAGTATTTT